One sample yielded the 14 T cell receptor beta chains listed below, sequenced in a study of T cells after yellow fever vaccination. In TCRdb, the 5' RACE reads were re-called with MiXCR into one record per CDR3 protein. The sample consists of 400,000 or so distinct CDR3 sequences, roughly 11% of them appearing once. The starting material was PBMCs, obtained on the day of the first yellow fever vaccination. Receptors originate from a young man who received the YFV17D yellow fever vaccine.

The chain recombines TRBV7-8 with TRBJ2-5, with a tentative D call TRBD1 (6 bases). The CDR3 spans 14 residues. The V and J ends lost 11 bases and 4 bases respectively, with 20 bases between them. Germline values: CDR1 SGHVS, CDR2 FQNEAQ. The CDR3: CAAGDPLGVETQYF. The CDR3, as DNA: TGTGCCGCAGGGGACCCCCTCGGTGTAGAGACCCAGTACTTC. Full variable domain (missing parts from reference TRBV7-8 and TRBJ2-5): GAGVSQSPRYKVAKRGQDVALRCDPISGHVSLFWYQQALGQGPEFLTYFQNEAQLDKSGLPSDRFFAERPEGSVSTLKIQRTQQEDSAVYLCAAGDPLGVETQYFGPGTRLLVL.

This sequence joins TRBV12-3 or TRBV12-4 and TRBJ1-1; D unresolved. The CDR3 is 14 residues long. The germline V and J ends were trimmed by 9 bases and 0 bases, with 14 bases remaining between them. In DNA form, the CDR3 reads TGTGCCAGTACAGCTTCTGAGGTGAACACTGAAGCTTTCTTT. Translating it yields CASTASEVNTEAFF.

This clonotype has a handful of counts. This chain links TRBV7-2 with TRBJ2-7; 10 bases match TRBD1. The CDR3 is made up of 13 amino acids. Germline CDR1 SGHTA, CDR2 FQGNSA. Trimming cost V 5 bases and J 7 bases; bases outside gene matches: 5. The DNA of the CDR3 is TGTGCCAGCAGCGTAGACAGGGGGCTTGAGCAGTACGTC. Protein: CASSVDRGLEQYV.

In nucleotides, the CDR3 is TGCAGTGCTAGTACGCAGGGGGCAATAAGCAATGAGCAGTTCTTC. Its protein product is CSASTQGAISNEQFF. This chain uses TRBV20-1 with TRBJ2-1; TRBD1 matches at 8 bases. Germline CDR1 and CDR2: DFQATT and SNEGSKA (reference sequence). The ends lost 3 bases at V and 6 bases at J; junction bases unmatched: 10. The CDR3 loop spans 15 amino acids.

The rearrangement joins TRBV20-1 to TRBJ2-7; weak D call: TRBD2 (6 bases). Germline CDR1 and CDR2: DFQATT and SNEGSKA (reference sequence). V lost 6 bases and J 8 bases, leaving 20 bases between the germline ends. The CDR3 loop spans 13 amino acids. DNA of the CDR3: TGCAGTGCGTCCGGGACTGAGGTCCGCCAGCAGTACGTC. Amino acid sequence: CSASGTEVRQQYV.

Here the CDR3 DNA reads TGCGCCAGCAGCCAAGATTCGGGGGCCCCCGTGGCGTTTTTT. Protein sequence: CASSQDSGAPVAFF. The chain combines TRBV4-3 with TRBJ2-2; D may correspond to TRBD1 or TRBD2 (6 bases each). In germline, CDR1 is LGHNA, CDR2 YSLEER. There are 14 residues in the CDR3. The V end was cut by 0 bases, the J end by 16 bases, with 18 bases between.

The table lists this clonotype with a few counts. CDR3 sequence reads: CASSSPRSPGELFF. The CDR3 DNA sequence: TGTGCCAGCAGCTCCCCTCGTTCTCCCGGGGAGCTGTTTTTT. The chain carries TRBV7-9 and TRBJ2-2; D is undetermined. Trimming took 4 bases from V and 6 from J, leaving 12 bases between them. This CDR3 comprises 14 residues. CDR1 SEHNR and CDR2 FQNEAQ come from the germline V gene (reference sequence). The full variable domain, with the rest looked up from reference TRBV7-9 and TRBJ2-2, is DTGVSQNPRHKITKRGQNVTFRCDPISEHNRLYWYRQTLGQGPEFLTYFQNEAQLEKSRLLSDRFSAERPKGSFSTLEIQRTEQGDSAMYLCASSSPRSPGELFFGEGSRLTVL.

The CDR3 region has the DNA TGTGCCAGCAGCCTAAGCGCCGACAGAGTCTCTGGAAACACCATATATTTT. Protein: CASSLSADRVSGNTIYF. The chain has TRBV6-1 and TRBJ1-3; D may be TRBD1 (5 bases). V lost 6 bases and J 0 bases, leaving 18 bases between the germline ends. The CDR3 covers 17 residues. Germline CDR1 is MNHNS and CDR2 is SASEGT.

The chain employs TRBV4-1 and TRBJ2-7, with 8 bases fitting TRBD1. In germline, CDR1 is MGHRA, CDR2 YSYEKL. This CDR3 has 15 amino acids. V lost 9 bases, J lost 2 bases, and 12 bases stayed unmatched. CDR3 sequence reads: CARTADRDLPYEQYV. The CDR3 coding sequence is TGCGCCAGAACCGCGGACAGGGACTTACCCTACGAGCAGTACGTC.

This clonotype was detected only a few times. This sequence joins TRBV7-9 and TRBJ1-2; tentatively, D is TRBD1 (5 bases). The CDR3 sequence is 14 residues long. V was trimmed by 4 bases and J by 6 bases, leaving 15 bases between them. Germline V lookup: CDR1 SEHNR, CDR2 FQNEAQ (reference sequence). The CDR3 protein is CASSYSGADDGYTF. The DNA of the CDR3 is TGTGCCAGCAGCTACAGCGGGGCAGACGATGGCTACACCTTC.

The V and J genes are TRBV7-8 and TRBJ2-1, with 7 bases that match TRBD2. The V and J ends lost 5 bases and 6 bases, in that order; junction bases with no gene match: 10. Per the germline V gene, CDR1 is SGHVS and CDR2 is FQNEAQ. The CDR3 is 15 amino acids. CDR3: CASSAARLAPNEQFF. Written as DNA, the CDR3 is TGTGCCAGCAGCGCAGCAAGACTAGCTCCCAATGAGCAGTTCTTC. Together with reference TRBV7-8 and TRBJ2-1, the CDR3 gives the full variable domain: GAGVSQSPRYKVAKRGQDVALRCDPISGHVSLFWYQQALGQGPEFLTYFQNEAQLDKSGLPSDRFFAERPEGSVSTLKIQRTQQEDSAVYLCASSAARLAPNEQFFGPGTRLTVL.

In this sample, this clonotype turned up many times. The chain recombines TRBV12-3 or TRBV12-4 with TRBJ2-1, with 7 bases aligning to TRBD1. This CDR3 is 15 amino acids long. V trimming: 2 bases; J trimming: 4 bases; junction bases outside the gene matches: 5. The CDR3 DNA reads as TGTGCCAGCAGTTTAAGGACAGGCGGTTACAATGAGCAGTTCTTC. Its translation: CASSLRTGGYNEQFF.

This clonotype was found many times. The genes are TRBV7-2 and TRBJ1-1; D remains unclear. This CDR3 contains 15 residues. Germline V gene sequence: CDR1 SGHTA, CDR2 FQGNSA. Trimming left V 3 bases short and J 1 base short, with 12 bases between. This CDR3 reads CASSFPSPQNTEAFF. The CDR3 nucleotides read TGTGCCAGCAGCTTCCCCAGCCCACAGAACACTGAAGCTTTCTTT.

This chain's CDR3 is CSAKGQGELYGYTF. The CDR3, as DNA: TGCAGTGCTAAGGGACAGGGCGAACTCTATGGCTACACCTTC. This chain links TRBV20-1 with TRBJ1-2, with 9 nucleotides matching TRBD1. CDR1 is DFQATT and CDR2 is SNEGSKA in the germline V gene (reference sequence). CDR3 length equals 14 residues. V was pared by 4 bases and J by 4 bases, with 7 bases of the junction left unmatched.